The entry below gives a single TCR beta chain sequence along with its context. Methods used by the authors: Reference gene primer amplification gave nucleated cell count estimates. TCRdb's table, derived via immunoSEQ multiplex PCR, lists solely in-frame clones and lacks some. V, J and clone size reflect that table, while D and trimming were determined from the DNA. In the table there are approximately 180,000 clones, around 87% of which are singletons. This entry belongs to a study of blood T cell repertoires in COVID-19. Whole-study context: Sample material is recorded as cDNA or gDNA derived from T cells, B-cell-depleted T cells, or PBMCs.

The V and J ends lost 5 bases and 3 bases respectively, with 6 bases between them. Germline V gives CDR1 KGHDR, CDR2 SFDVKD. This CDR3 is 13 amino acids long. The TCR comes from a man aged 35-49 years with active or convalescent COVID-19. The chain combines TRBV24-1 with TRBJ2-2, with D unresolved. The material sequenced was peripheral blood. The CDR3 nucleotides read TGTGCCACCAGTGCCCTCTACACCGGGGAGCTGTTTTTT. Translation: CATSALYTGELFF.